This is a list of T cell receptor beta chains from one sample in a study of T cell responses to AZD1222 COVID-19 vaccine. The repertoire was sequenced with immunoSEQ multiplex PCR; TCRdb's copy has only in-frame clones and lacks some. The repertoire holds 140,000 to 150,000 clones, 70% to 90% seen once, with around 8% in the top ten. This material consisted of peripheral blood, taken on day 0 of AZD1222 vaccination. The receptors shown here come from an adult in good health. Both conserved end residues are part of each CDR3. Fields, in order: V gene, D gene, clone size, J gene, CDR3 DNA, CDR3 protein. A D gene is named only where the DNA matches it firmly. A row's size may be missing; if present it is once, few, many or a size class.

>TRBV11-2|NA|NA|TRBJ2-1
TGTGCCAGCAGCCCAGCGCGGCTGACCTACAATGAGCAGTTCTTC
CASSPARLTYNEQFF
>TRBV6-1|NA|NA|TRBJ1-5
TGTGCCAGCAGTACCCCAGGGGCCAATCAGCCCCAGCATTTT
CASSTPGANQPQHF
>TRBV6-1|TRBD1|once|TRBJ1-2
TGTGCCAGCAGTGAAGGACAGGGGGCCCGGGGCTACACCTTC
CASSEGQGARGYTF
>TRBV11-2|NA|few|TRBJ1-6
TGTGCCAGCAGCTTGACAGAGAATTCACCCCTCCACTTT
CASSLTENSPLHF
>TRBV10-3|TRBD1|NA|TRBJ1-2
TGTGCCACTTCCGGGACAGACCTGGGAGGCTACACCTTC
CATSGTDLGGYTF
>TRBV4-1|NA|NA|TRBJ1-4
TGCGCCAGCAGCCGACCTCCAGGGCCAACTAATGAAAAACTGTTTTTT
CASSRPPGPTNEKLFF
>TRBV20-1|NA|NA|TRBJ1-6
TGCAGTGCTAGTCGGCTTGGGATTAATTCACCCCTCCACTTT
CSASRLGINSPLHF
>TRBV5-4|NA|NA|TRBJ2-7
TGTGCCAGCAGCCCGGGGTTATCGTCCTACGAGCAGTACTTC
CASSPGLSSYEQYF
>TRBV6-6|TRBD2|NA|TRBJ2-1
TGTGCCAGCAAGATTAGCGGGAGAGGGACCGGTGAGCAGTTCTTC
CASKISGRGTGEQFF
>TRBV10-3|NA|NA|TRBJ1-1
TGTGCCATCAGTGAACGTGCGACACAGATGAACACTGAAGCTTTCTTT
CAISERATQMNTEAFF
>TRBV12-2|NA|NA|TRBJ1-3
TGTGCAAGTCGCTTAGCGGAGCGGTACTCTGGAAACACCATATATTTT
CASRLAERYSGNTIYF
>TRBV6-1|NA|NA|TRBJ2-3
TGTGCCAGCAGTGAATCCCCCCCCGGGACGCAGTATTTT
CASSESPPGTQYF
>TRBV25-1|NA|NA|TRBJ2-3
TGTGCCAGCAGTTTCTGGGACTTTCCTGGAGATACGCAGTATTTT
CASSFWDFPGDTQYF
>TRBV4-1|TRBD2|few|TRBJ2-1
TGCGCCAGCAGCCAAGCAAGCGGGAGCTATGAGCAGTTCTTC
CASSQASGSYEQFF
>TRBV9|NA|NA|TRBJ1-1
TGTGCCAGCAGCCCGGGGTGGTCTGAAGCTTTCTTT
CASSPGWSEAFF
>TRBV3-1/TRBV3-2|TRBD2|NA|TRBJ2-3
TGTGCCAGCAGCCAAGGAAAGAGACTAGCGGCAGATACGCAGTATTTT
CASSQGKRLAADTQYF
>TRBV7-8|NA|NA|TRBJ2-1
TGTGCCAGCAGCTTAGAATGGGGTATGTCCTACAATGAGCAGTTCTTC
CASSLEWGMSYNEQFF
>TRBV18|NA|NA|TRBJ1-2
TGTGCCAGCGCACCTCGGCCCGTAGGTGGCTACACCTTC
CASAPRPVGGYTF
>TRBV7-7|TRBD2|NA|TRBJ2-2
TGTGCCAGCAGCCCTCGGGACTACAACACCGGGGAGCTGTTTTTT
CASSPRDYNTGELFF
>TRBV19|NA|once|TRBJ1-4
TGTGCCAGTAGTATTAACCATAATGAAAAACTGTTTTTT
CASSINHNEKLFF
>TRBV11-2|NA|NA|TRBJ2-7
TGTGCCAGCAGCTTAGCGTACGAGCAGTACTTC
CASSLAYEQYF
>TRBV25-1|NA|NA|TRBJ2-2
TGTGCCAGCATGAGAACCGGGGAGCTGTTTTTT
CASMRTGELFF
>TRBV19|NA|NA|TRBJ1-2
TGTGCCAGTAGTCTCCCGACTGCGCCTGGGTATGGCTACACCTTC
CASSLPTAPGYGYTF
>TRBV4-1|NA|NA|TRBJ1-2
TGCGCCAGCAGCCAAGCGGGGCCTCATGGCTACACCTTC
CASSQAGPHGYTF
>TRBV2|NA|NA|TRBJ1-3
TGTGCCAGCAGCGTACCCAAGAGCTCTGGAAACACCATATATTTT
CASSVPKSSGNTIYF
>TRBV5-1|NA|NA|TRBJ1-6
TGCGCCAGCAGCTTGGGGAGCTCCTATAATTCACCCCTCCACTTT
CASSLGSSYNSPLHF
>TRBV19|TRBD2|NA|TRBJ2-7
TGTGCCAGTAGTATGTTTCTAGCGGGGGGGACCTACGAGCAGTACTTC
CASSMFLAGGTYEQYF
>TRBV7-9|NA|NA|TRBJ1-1
TGTGCCAGCAGCTTAAAGGGGGGCGGAGGAGGTTATTTCACTGAAGCTTTCTTT
CASSLKGGGGGYFTEAFF